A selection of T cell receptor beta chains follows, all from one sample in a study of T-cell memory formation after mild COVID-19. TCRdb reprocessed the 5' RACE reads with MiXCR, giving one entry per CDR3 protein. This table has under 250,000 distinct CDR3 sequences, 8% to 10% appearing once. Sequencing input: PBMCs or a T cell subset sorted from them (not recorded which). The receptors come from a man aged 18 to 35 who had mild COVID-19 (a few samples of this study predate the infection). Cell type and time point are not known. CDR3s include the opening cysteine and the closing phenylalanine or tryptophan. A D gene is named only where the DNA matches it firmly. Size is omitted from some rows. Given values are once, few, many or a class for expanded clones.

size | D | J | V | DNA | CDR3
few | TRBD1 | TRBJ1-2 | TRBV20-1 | TGCAGTGCTAGCGGACAGGACCGGGCTGGCTACACCTTC | CSASGQDRAGYTF
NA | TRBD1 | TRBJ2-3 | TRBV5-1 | TGCGCCAGCAACTTCGGACAGGGTGGTACAGATACGCAGTATTTT | CASNFGQGGTDTQYF
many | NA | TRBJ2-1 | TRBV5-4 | TGTGCCAGCAGCTTGACGGATGAGCAGTTCTTC | CASSLTDEQFF
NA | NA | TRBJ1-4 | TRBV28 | TGTGCCAGCAGTTTTGCAGGGAGAGTTGAAAAACTGTTTTTT | CASSFAGRVEKLFF
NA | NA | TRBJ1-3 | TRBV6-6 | TGTGCCAGCAGTTACTCGAGTCAGGGAGTTGCTGGAAACACCATATATTTT | CASSYSSQGVAGNTIYF
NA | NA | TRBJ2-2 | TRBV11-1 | TGTGCCAGCAGCTTAGCGATCGGTACCGGGGAGCTGTTTTTT | CASSLAIGTGELFF
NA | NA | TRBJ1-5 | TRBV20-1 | TGCAGCCTGGACCGAGGGGATCAGCCCCAGCATTTT | CSLDRGDQPQHF
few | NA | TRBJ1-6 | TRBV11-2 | TGTGCCAGCAGCCTGAAGGCAGGGAGTAATTCACCCCTCCACTTT | CASSLKAGSNSPLHF
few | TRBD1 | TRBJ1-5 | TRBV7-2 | TGTGCCAGCAGCTCGACAGGGGCGTATCAGCCCCAGCATTTT | CASSSTGAYQPQHF
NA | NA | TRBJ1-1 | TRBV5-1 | TGCGCCAGCAGCTTTACCGGGACTGAAGCTTTCTTT | CASSFTGTEAFF
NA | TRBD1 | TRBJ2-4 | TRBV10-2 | TGCGCCAGCAGTGAGTGGGGGACAGGGGAATCCTTAGCCAAAAACATTCAGTACTTC | CASSEWGTGESLAKNIQYF
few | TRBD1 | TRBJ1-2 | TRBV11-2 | TGTGCCAGCAGCCCTATCCGGGACAGGGATCGTGGCTACACCTTC | CASSPIRDRDRGYTF
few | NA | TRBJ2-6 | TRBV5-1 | TGCGCCAGCAGCCCATCGACAGACTTCTCTGGGGCCAACGTCCTGACTTTC | CASSPSTDFSGANVLTF
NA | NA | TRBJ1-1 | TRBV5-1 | TGCGCCAGCAGCTTAAAAAGCTTGAACACTGAAGCTTTCTTT | CASSLKSLNTEAFF
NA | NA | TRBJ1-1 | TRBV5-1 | TGCGCCAGCAGCTTGGTTCCAGGGCCCTCAACTGAAGCTTTCTTT | CASSLVPGPSTEAFF
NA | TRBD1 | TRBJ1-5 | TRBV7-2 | TGTGCCAGCACGGGACAGGGTGGCAATCAGCCCCAGCATTTT | CASTGQGGNQPQHF
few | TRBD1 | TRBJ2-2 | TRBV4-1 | TGCGCCAGCAGCCAGAGACAGGGGGGATTGTCCGGGGAGCTGTTTTTT | CASSQRQGGLSGELFF
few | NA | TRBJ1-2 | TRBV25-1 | TGTGCCAGCAGTGGGCAGCTCTATGGCTACACCTTC | CASSGQLYGYTF